Described below is a single T cell receptor (beta chain) sequence and its context. Its specificity is not known. This sample was taken from a study of a mutant IDH1 vaccine in newly diagnosed glioma. Looking at the study overall: Vaccination followed radiotherapy alone by 4-6 weeks, or accompanied temozolomide cycles. Treated patients showed a male proportion of 62.5%, a female proportion of roughly 40%, and a mean age of around 40 years.

Time point: week 47, end of study. Every single dose of the vaccine, 300 ug of mutant IDH1 20-mer peptide, came with topical imiquimod. Trimming took 5 bases from V and 7 from J; bases not matched to a gene: 3. The CDR3 is 14 residues long. Per the germline V gene, CDR1 is SGHTA and CDR2 is FQGNSA. Generated by immunoSEQ multiplex PCR, the TCRdb table keeps only in-frame clones and is missing some. The sample carries almost 25,000 clones, roughly 80% recorded once. Sample: PBMCs, taken from a glioma patient whose treatment included an IDH1 peptide vaccine. The rearrangement joins TRBV7-2 to TRBJ1-6; TRBD1 aligns across 9 bases. The receptor was derived from a man aged 40-49 years with glioma. Some clones in this sample may be carry-over from other donors' samples. In DNA, the CDR3 is TGTGCCAGCAGCCGGGACAGGGAAAATTCACCCCTCCACTTT. It is translated as CASSRDRENSPLHF.